These 11 T cell receptor beta chains originate from one sample sequenced in a study of CD8+CD57+ T cells in acquired aplastic anemia. Genomic DNA templated the TCR beta VDJ and CDR3 profiling. One entry per CDR3 protein, called by TCRdb with MiXCR from the reads. The sample shows 350,000 to 450,000 distinct CDR3 sequences, 65% to 80% of them seen only once. What was sequenced was sorted CD4+, CD8+, or CD8+CD57+ T cells (not recorded which) from PBMCs. All receptors come from a human donor in good health, serving as a control.

This rearrangement joins TRBV20-1 to TRBJ2-1; D possibly corresponds to TRBD2 (5 bases). CDR1 and CDR2 from the germline V gene are DFQATT and SNEGSKA (reference sequence). CDR3 length equals 14 residues. Trimming took 6 bases from V and 8 from J, leaving 20 bases between them. The CDR3 loop is CSASRVGTGDEQFF. The CDR3, as DNA: TGCAGTGCAAGCCGGGTGGGCACCGGGGATGAGCAGTTCTTC.

Concerning this clonotype: No conserved phenylalanine or tryptophan ends this CDR3, so it is likely a read error. The DNA is omitted, as the CDR3 cannot be located on it reliably, and the CDR3 follows TCRdb's listing. The V gene is TRBV5-1, the J gene TRBJ1-5; TRBD1, the D gene given by the table, was not confirmed from the DNA. Counting both end residues, the CDR3 totals 14 amino acids. Germline CDR1 and CDR2: SGHRS and YFSETQ. The CDR3 loop is CASSLNRAISPSMV.

The chain couples TRBV7-6 to TRBJ1-1; D gene uncertain. The V gene lost 2 bases and the J gene lost 12 bases, with 19 bases spanning the gap. This CDR3 spans 14 amino acids. Germline V gene sequence: CDR1 SGHVS, CDR2 FNYEAQ. In nucleotides, the CDR3 is TGTGCCAGCAGCTTAAGGAGGGTGAACACTAGAACTTTCTTT. It specifies CASSLRRVNTRTFF.

The sample holds one count of this clonotype. Mismatch with germline at one junction end may stem from a read error. The V gene is TRBV7-2, the J gene TRBJ2-1; D perhaps matches TRBD1 (6 bases). The CDR3 sequence is 16 residues long. CDR1 and CDR2 from the germline V gene are SGHTA and FQGNSA. The CDR3, as DNA: TGCGCCAGCAGCCAAGGGGAGACAGGAGAGTTACGGGAGCAGTTCTTC. Translation: CASSQGETGELREQFF.

This clonotype was counted once. A read error may account for a junction end that differs from germline. The V call is TRBV7-2, the J call TRBJ1-6; no firm D call. The CDR3 contains 15 residues. The germline CDR1 and CDR2 sequences are SGHTA and FQGNSA. The CDR3 loop is CASSLGGLVLNAQYF. The DNA of the CDR3 is TGTGCCAGCAGCCTAGGTGGACTGGTCCTAAATGCGCAGTACTTT.

This clonotype was seen a single time. An end of the junction differs from the germline gene, which may be a read error. The chain carries TRBV2 and TRBJ1-2, with D tentatively TRBD1 (6 bases). The CDR3 is made up of 14 amino acids. CDR1 is SNHLY, CDR2 FYNNEI, per germline. CDR3 sequence reads: CASSAQASGGGSAF. The CDR3 DNA sequence: TGTGCCAGCAGCGCCCAAGCTTCGGGGGGGGGCTCCGCCTTC.

Regarding this clonotype: Germline and junction disagree at one end, which may indicate a read error. The genes are TRBV19 and TRBJ2-6, with 9 bases that match TRBD1. CDR1 and CDR2 from the germline V gene are LNHDA and SQIVND (reference sequence). This CDR3 contains 18 residues. The CDR3 loop is CASSLETGGGSGANVLTF. CDR3 nucleotide sequence: TGTGCCAGTAGTCTAGAGACAGGGGGGGGCTCTGGGGCCAACGTCCTGACTTTC.

The chain uses TRBV5-1 and TRBJ1-2; D may be TRBD1 (6 bases). Germline V gives CDR1 SGHRS, CDR2 YFSETQ. Trimming left V 4 bases short and J 6 bases short, with 16 bases between. CDR3 length equals 14 residues. The CDR3 nucleotides are TGCGCCAGCAGCGGGGCAGGGGCTAGCAATGGCTACACCTTC. Translating gives CASSGAGASNGYTF. The full variable domain, in which reference TRBV5-1 and TRBJ1-2 provide the parts outside the CDR3, is KAGVTQTPRYLIKTRGQQVTLSCSPISGHRSVSWYQQTPGQGLQFLFEYFSETQRNKGNFPGRFSGRQFSNSRSEMNVSTLELGDSALYLCASSGAGASNGYTFGSGTRLTVV.

Remarks on this clonotype: The junction departs from germline at one end; a sequencing error may be responsible. V is TRBV2 and J is TRBJ2-7, with D possibly being TRBD1 or TRBD2 (5 bases each). Per the germline V gene, CDR1 is SNHLY and CDR2 is FYNNEI. The CDR3 extends over 15 amino acids. The CDR3 spells CASSLRRGESLEQSF. CDR3 nucleotides: TGTGCCAGCAGTTTAAGGAGAGGGGAGAGCTTAGAGCAATCCTTC.

As concerns this clonotype: At one of its ends the junction is not consistent with the germline gene, which may arise from a read error. This chain connects TRBV15 to TRBJ2-1; D is undetermined. The J call may be wrong; the DNA end is better matched by TRBJ2-7. Germline CDR1 reads LNHNV; CDR2 reads YYDKDF (reference sequence). The CDR3 is made up of 12 amino acids. The DNA for the CDR3 is TGCGCCACCAAAGACCCCTACAATGAGCAGTACTTC. As protein: CATKDPYNEQYF.

The chain has TRBV20-1 and TRBJ1-1, with D uncertain. V shed 5 bases and J shed 9 bases, with 25 bases lying between them. This CDR3 spans 15 amino acids. From germline, CDR1 is DFQATT and CDR2 SNEGSKA (reference sequence). CDR3 in amino acids: CSAATSVGSVLKAFF. The CDR3, as DNA: TGCAGTGCTGCGACTAGCGTAGGGTCCGTGCTGAAAGCTTTCTTT.